This T cell receptor beta chain was profiled in a study of T cells after yellow fever vaccination. Germline-derived CDR1 and CDR2 are MNHEY and SVGAGI. Trimming left V 6 bases short and J 8 bases short, with 13 bases between. CDR3 size: 12 residues. Regarding the study as a whole: FACS-sorted repertoires might harbor abundant contaminating clonotypes from the bulk population. A small proportion of clonotypes was detected in both the CD4 and CD8 compartments. Clones from primary vaccination mostly reappeared after the booster (roughly 95% CD4, approximately 86% CD8).

The TCR cDNA carried a universal primer site and UMIs from 5'RACE template switching. TCRdb redid the calling of the 5' RACE reads with MiXCR, one entry per CDR3 protein. Among 300,000 or so distinct CDR3 sequences listed, 4% were seen once. This clonotype appeared a few times. Its matching antigen is unknown. This sequence originates from a man aged 18-30 years who received the YFV17D yellow fever vaccine. This chain links TRBV6-5 with TRBJ1-1; possibly TRBD1 for D (5 bases). Sequences were derived from PBMCs, sampled 5 days after the yellow fever booster vaccination. This CDR3 reads CASRYRDREAFF. Written as DNA, the CDR3 is TGTGCCAGCAGGTACCGGGACCGCGAAGCTTTCTTT.